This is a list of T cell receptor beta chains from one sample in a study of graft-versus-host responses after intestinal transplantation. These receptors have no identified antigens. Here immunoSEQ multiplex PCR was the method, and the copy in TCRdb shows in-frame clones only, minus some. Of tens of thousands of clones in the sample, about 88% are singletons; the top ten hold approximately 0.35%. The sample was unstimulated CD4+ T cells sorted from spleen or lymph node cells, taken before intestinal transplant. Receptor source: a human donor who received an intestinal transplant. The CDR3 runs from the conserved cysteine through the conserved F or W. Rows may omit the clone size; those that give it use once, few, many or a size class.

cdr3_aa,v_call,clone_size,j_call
CASSLDSTDNEQFF,TRBV27,-,TRBJ2-1
CASSSTDRYGYTF,TRBV5-6,-,TRBJ1-2
CASSPTGLTHEQYF,TRBV6-1,few,TRBJ2-7
CASRLLGGMNTEAFF,TRBV2,-,TRBJ1-1
CASRTDVRGDTEAFF,TRBV6-5,-,TRBJ1-1
CASTTQAEAFF,TRBV28,few,TRBJ1-1
CASSLRAGTGAVNGYTF,TRBV5-1,-,TRBJ1-2
CASSLAGREGGYEQYF,TRBV7-6,-,TRBJ2-7
CAISPGTGLNRTEAFF,TRBV10-3,-,TRBJ1-1
CASSPGGSYNEQFF,TRBV7-3,once,TRBJ2-1
CASSYFKNTEAFF,TRBV6-5,-,TRBJ1-1
CASSIASDKSYEQYF,TRBV19,-,TRBJ2-7
CASSTSGGAYEQYF,TRBV5-4,-,TRBJ2-7
CASSYGRGGDSPLHF,TRBV6-5,-,TRBJ1-6
CASSERLAFTDTQYF,TRBV9,-,TRBJ2-3
CASSAGRYAEQFF,TRBV10-1,-,TRBJ2-1
CGTRPALGNQPQHF,TRBV19,once,TRBJ1-5
CASSFQGGDQPQHF,TRBV5-5,-,TRBJ1-5
CASSLGQGGTYEQYF,TRBV5-4,-,TRBJ2-7
CSVEDRGRGYGYTF,TRBV29-1,-,TRBJ1-2
CASRTSGKIDEQYF,TRBV2,-,TRBJ2-7
CASSLLPTNEKLFF,TRBV28,-,TRBJ1-4
CASSADRGVGVGNQPQHF,TRBV4-2,-,TRBJ1-5
CASSLDRGGQPQHF,TRBV7-8,-,TRBJ1-5
CASRRGANTDTQYF,TRBV4-1,-,TRBJ2-3
CASSTGTGVSEQYF,TRBV19,once,TRBJ2-7
CASKPQGGGQADTQYF,TRBV28,-,TRBJ2-3
CAKLCPPQVFSGNTIYF,TRBV30,-,TRBJ1-3
CASSLEGVSSYNEQFF,TRBV7-9,-,TRBJ2-1
CASNGGNEKLFF,TRBV6-5,-,TRBJ1-4
CASSLFPSGVTNTGELFF,TRBV27,-,TRBJ2-2
CASTTTGTVAEQYF,TRBV5-1,-,TRBJ2-7
CASSFSTGVSSYNEQFF,TRBV27,-,TRBJ2-1
CAMGTSGGEQFF,TRBV6-6,-,TRBJ2-1
CAWRPGDYGYTF,TRBV30,-,TRBJ1-2
CASRTGYNTEAFF,TRBV6-1,-,TRBJ1-1
CSVDREGTDTQYF,TRBV29-1,-,TRBJ2-3